This T cell receptor beta chain was identified during a study of spatial heterogeneity in lung cancer. On the study more broadly: Tumor regions showed TCR transcript counts that correlated strongly with a T cell module score from matched bulk RNA-seq.

General study findings and limits: Counts that tracked tumor mutation counts were those of expanded intratumoral alpha and beta TCRs. Nonsynonymous mutations, ubiquitous and regional, were tracked respectively by counts of ubiquitous and regional expanded TCRs.

Using its own MiXCR run on the 5' RACE reads, TCRdb lists one record per CDR3 protein. This table has thousands of distinct CDR3 sequences, around an eighth appearing once. This clonotype was seen repeatedly, ten times or more. Antigen: not known. Time point defined: sample taken at primary tumor resection. Samples were obtained from approximately 72 donors, all untreated early-stage non-small cell lung cancer patients. Material for sequencing was whole RNA from tumor, nontumor lung or frozen PBMC, left unsorted. The CDR3 runs to 16 residues. V was shortened by 2 bases and J by 5 bases, with 17 bases between the two germline ends. Germline loops: CDR1 SGDLS, CDR2 YYNGEE.

This TCR derives from a male donor with early-stage non-small cell lung cancer. This chain links TRBV9 with TRBJ2-1, with D perhaps TRBD2 (6 bases). The sample in question was lung tumor tissue, obtained at surgery. The CDR3 is CASSVSAGTFNNEQFF. The CDR3 nucleotides are TGTGCCAGCAGCGTCAGTGCCGGGACTTTTAACAATGAGCAGTTCTTC.